Shown below are 30 T cell receptor beta chains from a single sample sequenced in a study of T cells in Graves' hyperthyroidism and ophthalmopathy. There were TCR beta CDR3 regions amplified from RNA transcripts. The HTBI set primed first-round TCR CDR3 RT-PCR. One entry per CDR3 protein, called by TCRdb with MiXCR from the multiplex PCR reads. The table includes just over 550,000 distinct CDR3 sequences, 46% detected once. The material sequenced was peripheral blood or thyroid tissue (not recorded which). These receptors originate from a woman between 18 and 30 years old with Graves' hyperthyroidism.

This clonotype was detected ten times or more. The chain is built from TRBV29-1 and TRBJ2-7; D is ambiguous. V was trimmed by 1 base and J by 4 bases, leaving 5 bases between them. CDR3 length: 11 amino acids. In germline, CDR1 is SQVTM, CDR2 ANQGSEA. The CDR3 DNA follows: TGCAGCGTTGAAGGAGGTTACGAGCAGTACTTC. Encoded protein: CSVEGGYEQYF.

A few counts support this clonotype. The rearrangement links TRBV14 to TRBJ1-2; D is ambiguous. Germline V gene sequence: CDR1 SGHDN, CDR2 FVKESK. The ends were cut back, 1 base at V and 9 bases at J, with 21 bases in the middle. The CDR3 contains 16 residues. The CDR3 DNA sequence: TGTGCCAGCAGCCAAGGTGGACTGAAGGTAGTATGGTGCTACACCTTC. As protein: CASSQGGLKVVWCYTF.

This sequence joins TRBV7-9 and TRBJ1-6; 7 nucleotides align to TRBD1. The CDR3 covers 14 residues. The trim removed 5 bases at V and 5 bases at J, leaving 3 bases unmatched. Looked up from germline, CDR1 is SEHNR and CDR2 is FQNEAQ (reference sequence). This chain's CDR3 is CASSRDRHNSPLHF. CDR3 bases: TGTGCCAGCAGCCGGGACAGACATAATTCACCCCTCCACTTT.

The V call is TRBV7-9, the J call TRBJ1-1, with TRBD1 identical over 7 bases. Germline assignment: CDR1 SEHNR and CDR2 FQNEAQ (reference sequence). The length of the CDR3 is 15 residues. The V and J ends lost 5 bases and 5 bases, in that order; junction bases with no gene match: 11. The CDR3 reads CASSARQGGRTEAFF. CDR3 coding DNA: TGTGCCAGCAGCGCCCGACAGGGTGGAAGGACTGAAGCTTTCTTT.

The sample holds many counts of this clonotype. The chain combines TRBV10-3 with TRBJ2-7; TRBD1 is a possible D gene (6 bases). The germline V gene encodes CDR1 ENHRY and CDR2 SYGVKD. The CDR3 totals 13 residues. Trimming left V 7 bases short and J 2 bases short, with 12 bases between. The CDR3 DNA is TGTGCCATCAACCCGACAGGCGCCTACGAGCAGTACTTC. It specifies CAINPTGAYEQYF.

CDR3 sequence (DNA): TGTGCCAGTAGACCTCGAGGGGGGGACAGGACTAACTATGGCTACACCTTC. Translated: CASRPRGGDRTNYGYTF. This sequence joins TRBV19 and TRBJ1-2, with 8 bases lining up with TRBD1. After removal of 6 bases from V and 0 bases from J, the junction contained 12 bases not matched to a gene. CDR3 length equals 17 residues. Germline lookup yields CDR1 LNHDA and CDR2 SQIVND (reference sequence).

This chain uses TRBV19 with TRBJ2-5, with TRBD2 matching over 8 bases. This CDR3 has 15 residues. Germline CDR1 and CDR2: LNHDA and SQIVND (reference sequence). The V and J ends lost 6 bases and 4 bases, in that order; junction bases with no gene match: 10. The CDR3, as DNA: TGTGCCAGTAGAGAACCAGCGGGAGTCGGAGAGACCCAGTACTTC. Its protein is CASREPAGVGETQYF.

This chain links TRBV29-1 with TRBJ2-5; D is uncertain. CDR3 size: 14 residues. Trimming shortened V by 1 base and J by 4 bases, and 13 bases separated the two germline ends. Per the germline V gene, CDR1 is SQVTM and CDR2 is ANQGSEA. CDR3: CSVEVGIGPETQYF. CDR3 DNA sequence: TGCAGCGTTGAAGTGGGGATCGGGCCAGAGACCCAGTACTTC.

The chain is built from TRBV9 and TRBJ2-7; the D is unclear. The length of the CDR3 is 13 residues. CDR1 SGDLS and CDR2 YYNGEE come from the germline V gene. With 3 bases removed from V and 0 bases from J, the gap between germline ends came to 7 bases. CDR3 protein: CASSGEHSYEQYF. The CDR3 nucleotides read TGTGCCAGCAGCGGGGAACACTCCTACGAGCAGTACTTC.

The chain recombines TRBV2 with TRBJ2-6; 7 positions agree with TRBD1. J lost 15 bases, V lost 6 bases, and 5 bases had no gene match. This CDR3 region has 11 residues. CDR1 SNHLY and CDR2 FYNNEI come from the germline V gene. The CDR3 protein is CASRGGAGLTF. The DNA of the CDR3 is TGTGCCAGCAGAGGGGGCGCCGGCCTGACTTTC.

This clonotype was detected many times. V and J are TRBV29-1 and TRBJ1-2; D is ambiguous. Per germline, CDR1 SQVTM and CDR2 ANQGSEA. The CDR3 contains 12 residues. V dropped 4 bases and J dropped 1 base, with 7 bases sitting between them. Here the CDR3 DNA reads TGCAGCGTTGTACTAATTAACTATGGCTACACCTTC. This translates into CSVVLINYGYTF.

This clonotype was seen only a few times. The genes are TRBV7-2 and TRBJ2-7; D is undetermined. The CDR3 is 13 residues long. Per the germline V gene, CDR1 is SGHTA and CDR2 is FQGNSA. The V and J ends lost 1 base and 7 bases respectively, with 11 bases between them. CDR3 sequence reads: CASSLGPAGEQYF. The CDR3 nucleotides read TGTGCCAGCAGCTTAGGCCCTGCCGGGGAGCAGTACTTC.

This chain joins TRBV19 and TRBJ1-4, with TRBD1 matching over 7 bases. Germline V gene data show CDR1 as LNHDA and CDR2 as SQIVND (reference sequence). The CDR3 totals 13 residues. The ends lost 6 bases at V and 8 bases at J; junction bases unmatched: 6. The CDR3 region is CASRTGGGEKLFF. The DNA of the CDR3 is TGTGCCAGTAGGACCGGAGGGGGCGAAAAACTGTTTTTT. Using reference TRBV19 and TRBJ1-4 for the parts outside the CDR3, the full variable domain is DGGITQSPKYLFRKEGQNVTLSCEQNLNHDAMYWYRQDPGQGLRLIYYSQIVNDFQKGDIAEGYSVSREKKESFPLTVTSAQKNPTAFYLCASRTGGGEKLFFGSGTQLSVL.

The CDR3 loop reads CASSRGDGELFF. CDR3 nucleotides: TGTGCCAGCAGTCGCGGCGACGGGGAGCTGTTTTTT. The chain combines TRBV13 with TRBJ2-2, with D unresolved. Looked up from germline, CDR1 is PRHDT and CDR2 is FYEKMQ (reference sequence). CDR3 length equals 12 residues. The germline V and J ends were trimmed by 6 bases and 7 bases, with 9 bases remaining between them.

This clonotype occurred a few times. The chain joins TRBV29-1 to TRBJ2-7; TRBD1 agrees at 9 bases. There are 15 residues in the CDR3. In germline, CDR1 is SQVTM, CDR2 ANQGSEA. Trimming cost V 1 base and J 0 bases; bases outside gene matches: 4. As DNA, the CDR3 is TGCAGCGTTGAAGCCCGGGACAGGGCCTCCTACGAGCAGTACTTC. It yields the protein CSVEARDRASYEQYF.

This sequence joins TRBV29-1 and TRBJ1-2, with TRBD1 as a possible D gene (5 bases). The germline V and J ends were trimmed by 7 bases and 7 bases, with 13 bases remaining between them. CDR1 and CDR2 (germline): SQVTM, ANQGSEA. This CDR3 region has 11 residues. The CDR3, as DNA: TGCAGCGACAGGTCAACTAGTGGCTACACCTTC. Translating gives CSDRSTSGYTF.

This clonotype appeared many times. This sequence joins TRBV7-8 and TRBJ1-5; tentatively, D is TRBD1 (5 bases). The V gene lost 0 bases and the J gene lost 4 bases, with 10 bases spanning the gap. Per the germline V gene, CDR1 is SGHVS and CDR2 is FQNEAQ. The CDR3 totals 15 residues. Written as DNA, the CDR3 is TGTGCCAGCAGCTTAGCCTCCGGGGGGAATCAGCCCCAGCATTTT. Translated: CASSLASGGNQPQHF.

This clonotype was observed at least ten times. The chain couples TRBV29-1 to TRBJ1-2; 9 positions agree with TRBD1. CDR1 is SQVTM, CDR2 ANQGSEA, per germline. Germline trimming cut 3 bases from V and 4 bases from J; bases unmatched to any gene: 6. This CDR3 spans 14 amino acids. The CDR3 DNA is TGCAGCGTTGAGTTACAGGGGGCCCTCTATGGCTACACCTTC. It is translated as CSVELQGALYGYTF.

V and J are TRBV24-1 and TRBJ2-3, with 7 nucleotides matching TRBD1. After removal of 5 bases from V and 10 bases from J, the junction contained 5 bases not matched to a gene. The CDR3 spans 12 residues. Germline V lookup: CDR1 KGHDR, CDR2 SFDVKD. CDR3 sequence: CATSARQGPQYF. CDR3 bases: TGTGCCACCAGTGCAAGACAGGGACCGCAGTATTTT.

The rearrangement joins TRBV2 to TRBJ1-2; tentative D call: TRBD1 (5 bases). The V end lost 6 bases, the J end lost 2 bases, and 19 bases lay between the germline ends. Germline V gene data show CDR1 as SNHLY and CDR2 as FYNNEI. This CDR3 has 16 residues. The CDR3 region has the DNA TGTGCCAGCAGCCATGTCCGGGACGGGAAGAACTATGGCTACACCTTC. It is translated as CASSHVRDGKNYGYTF.

The genes are TRBV10-3 and TRBJ1-1; 8 bases are shared with TRBD1. The CDR3 totals 14 residues. J gave up 6 bases and V 6 bases, and 9 bases lay outside the gene matches. Germline loops: CDR1 ENHRY, CDR2 SYGVKD. The CDR3 region is CAIRKDRVSPEAFF. The CDR3 DNA reads TGTGCCATCAGGAAGGACAGGGTGAGCCCTGAAGCTTTCTTT.

A few counts support this clonotype. This chain joins TRBV7-9 and TRBJ2-7; TRBD2 matches at 8 bases. Germline V CDR1 and CDR2: SEHNR, FQNEAQ (reference sequence). J lost 6 bases, V lost 3 bases, and 13 bases had no gene match. The CDR3 covers 16 residues. The chain's CDR3 is CASSLGGSGDPGEQYF. Written as DNA, the CDR3 is TGTGCCAGCAGCTTGGGCGGTAGCGGGGACCCTGGCGAGCAGTACTTC. The complete variable domain, with remaining parts taken from reference TRBV7-9 and TRBJ2-7, reads DTGVSQNPRHKITKRGQNVTFRCDPISEHNRLYWYRQTLGQGPEFLTYFQNEAQLEKSRLLSDRFSAERPKGSFSTLEIQRTEQGDSAMYLCASSLGGSGDPGEQYFGPGTRLTVT.

In the case of this clonotype: One junction end disagrees with the germline gene, perhaps due to a read error. This chain joins TRBV2 and TRBJ1-5; D unresolved. The germline CDR1 and CDR2 sequences are SNHLY and FYNNEI. CDR3 length: 15 residues. The CDR3 bases are TGCGCCAGCAGTGAACGTAGGGCTGGTAATCAGCCCCAGCATTTT. Translating it yields CASSERRAGNQPQHF. Combining the CDR3 with reference TRBV2 and TRBJ1-5 gives the whole variable domain EPEVTQTPSHQVTQMGQEVILRCVPISNHLYFYWYRQILGQKVEFLVSFYNNEISEKSEIFDDQFSVERPDGSNFTLKIRSTKLEDSAMYFCASSERRAGNQPQHFGDGTRLSIL.

The chain links TRBV7-2 to TRBJ2-3; D may be TRBD2 (5 bases). This CDR3 has 16 residues. Looked up from germline, CDR1 is SGHTA and CDR2 is FQGNSA. V lost 1 base and J 4 bases, leaving 15 bases between the germline ends. In DNA form, the CDR3 reads TGTGCCAGCAGCTTAGTGTCTAGCATCTATGCAGATACGCAGTATTTT. It specifies CASSLVSSIYADTQYF.

Only a few counts were recorded for this clonotype. V gene TRBV7-9 combines with J gene TRBJ2-2; D is unresolved. V lost 3 bases to trimming and J lost 4 bases, with 12 bases between them. The CDR3 runs to 15 residues. CDR1 and CDR2 from the germline V gene are SEHNR and FQNEAQ (reference sequence). The CDR3 is CASSFYPDSTGELFF. CDR3 nucleotide sequence: TGTGCCAGCAGCTTTTATCCGGATTCCACCGGGGAGCTGTTTTTT.

A word on this clonotype: One end of the junction does not line up with germline, which may come from a read error. This sequence joins TRBV7-9 and TRBJ1-5; D remains ambiguous. The CDR3 length is 15 residues. Germline V lookup: CDR1 SEHNR, CDR2 FQNEAQ (reference sequence). In DNA, the CDR3 is TGTGCCAACAGCTTAGGGCAGAAAGCGAATCAGCCCCAGCATTTT. Its protein is CANSLGQKANQPQHF.

The chain links TRBV7-9 to TRBJ1-1; 11 bases line up with TRBD1. This CDR3 comprises 14 residues. Per the germline V gene, CDR1 is SEHNR and CDR2 is FQNEAQ (reference sequence). V shed 5 bases and J 5 bases; nucleotides not matched to a gene: 4. This chain's CDR3 is CASSMGQGGTEAFF. The CDR3 DNA follows: TGTGCCAGCAGCATGGGACAGGGGGGTACTGAAGCTTTCTTT.

This chain joins TRBV24-1 and TRBJ1-2, with 7 positions matching TRBD1. Losses at the gene ends were 11 bases for V and 5 bases for J; bases not matched to a gene: 10. The CDR3 has 13 residues. Germline assignment: CDR1 KGHDR and CDR2 SFDVKD. Written as DNA, the CDR3 is TGTGCCAGCAGCATGGGGACAGATTATGGCTACACCTTC. Its protein is CASSMGTDYGYTF.

Comment on this clonotype: Because it lacks the conserved phenylalanine or tryptophan at the end, this CDR3 is likely a read error. It is unclear where the CDR3 begins or ends on the DNA, so no DNA is shown, and the CDR3 is as TCRdb lists it. The rearrangement uses TRBV7-8 and TRBJ1-6. Germline V lookup: CDR1 SGHVS, CDR2 FQNEAQ. Termini included, the CDR3 measures 8 amino acids. The CDR3 sequence: CASSLLQS.

Here the CDR3 reads CASKKPGLNVLTF. Here the CDR3 DNA reads TGTGCCAGCAAAAAACCGGGACTAAACGTCCTGACTTTC. The chain is built from TRBV7-3 and TRBJ2-6; 7 positions agree with TRBD2. Germline V gene sequence: CDR1 SGHTA, CDR2 FQGTGA. The CDR3 consists of 13 residues. Trimming cost V 7 bases and J 10 bases; bases outside gene matches: 7.